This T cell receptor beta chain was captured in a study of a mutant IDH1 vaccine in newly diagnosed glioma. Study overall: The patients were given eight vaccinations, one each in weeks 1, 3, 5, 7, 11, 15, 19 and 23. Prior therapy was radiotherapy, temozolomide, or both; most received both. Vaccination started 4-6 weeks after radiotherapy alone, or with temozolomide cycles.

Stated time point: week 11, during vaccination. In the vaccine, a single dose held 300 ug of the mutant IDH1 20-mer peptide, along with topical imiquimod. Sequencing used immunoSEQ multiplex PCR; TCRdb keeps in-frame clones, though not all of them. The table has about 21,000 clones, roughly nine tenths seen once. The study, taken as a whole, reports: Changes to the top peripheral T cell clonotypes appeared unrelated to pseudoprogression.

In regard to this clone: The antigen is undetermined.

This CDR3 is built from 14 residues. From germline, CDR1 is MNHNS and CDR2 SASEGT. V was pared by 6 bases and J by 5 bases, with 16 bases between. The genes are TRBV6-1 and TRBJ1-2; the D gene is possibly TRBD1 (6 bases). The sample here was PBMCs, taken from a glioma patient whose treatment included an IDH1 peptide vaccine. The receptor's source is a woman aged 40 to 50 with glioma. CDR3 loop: CASSHRERGYGYTF. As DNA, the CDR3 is TGTGCCAGCAGCCACAGGGAAAGAGGGTATGGCTACACCTTC.